One and the same sample provided the 6 T cell receptor beta chains below, sequenced in a study of cytomegalovirus exposure and HLA in healthy donors. PCR employed 60 Vbeta and 13 Jbeta primers. Sequencing used immunoSEQ multiplex PCR; TCRdb keeps in-frame clones, though not all of them. The sample yields around 200,000 clones, 75% to 90% seen once. Sequenced sample: PBMCs. These receptors were collected from a man aged 35 to 55 in good health and CMV-seropositive.

This sequence joins TRBV6-6 and TRBJ2-7; 7 bases are a match to TRBD1. In germline, CDR1 is MNHNY, CDR2 SVGAGI (reference sequence). The CDR3 totals 14 residues. With V trimmed by 8 bases and J by 0 bases, 7 bases remained unmatched. The CDR3 region is CASQPRQGSYEQYF. Here the CDR3 DNA reads TGTGCCAGCCAACCCCGACAGGGCTCCTACGAGCAGTACTTC.

The chain couples TRBV7-2 to TRBJ2-2; D unresolved. Germline CDR1 SGHTA, CDR2 FQGNSA. V was cut by 0 bases and J by 1 base, with 6 bases left in between. The CDR3 contains 15 residues. CDR3 coding DNA: TGTGCCAGCAGCTTAGCTCCCAGGAACACCGGGGAGCTGTTTTTT. Amino acid sequence: CASSLAPRNTGELFF.

The CDR3 nucleotides read TGTGCCAGCAACGGATTAGGGGGCAATCAGCCCCAGCATTTT. Protein product: CASNGLGGNQPQHF. The chain has TRBV2 and TRBJ1-5; possibly TRBD1 for D (5 bases). V lost 7 bases and J lost 2, with 12 bases in between. There are 14 residues in the CDR3. Germline loops: CDR1 SNHLY, CDR2 FYNNEI.

The chain is built from TRBV7-6 and TRBJ2-6; 8 nucleotides agree with TRBD1. V lost 1 base and J lost 0; bases outside the gene matches: 5. The length of the CDR3 is 18 residues. Germline CDR1 SGHVS, CDR2 FNYEAQ. CDR3 coding DNA: TGTGCCAGCAGCTTAGTGGGACAGGAAGTCTCTGGGGCCAACGTCCTGACTTTC. This encodes CASSLVGQEVSGANVLTF. The full variable domain, in which reference TRBV7-6 and TRBJ2-6 provide the parts outside the CDR3, is GAGVSQSPRYKVTKRGQDVALRCDPISGHVSLYWYRQALGQGPEFLTYFNYEAQQDKSGLPNDRFSAERPEGSISTLTIQRTEQRDSAMYRCASSLVGQEVSGANVLTFGAGSRLTVL.

This sequence joins TRBV5-8 and TRBJ2-7; D possibly corresponds to TRBD1 (6 bases). Trimming stripped 5 bases from V and 6 bases from J, with 15 bases between. The CDR3 sequence is 13 residues long. The germline V gene encodes CDR1 SGHTS and CDR2 YDEGEE. CDR3 sequence (DNA): TGTGCCAGCAGACGAACAGGGCTATTCGAGCAGTACTTC. Translated, it gives CASRRTGLFEQYF. Full variable domain (outside the CDR3, taken from reference TRBV5-8 and TRBJ2-7): EAGVTQSPTHLIKTRGQQATLRCSPISGHTSVYWYQQALGLGLQFLLWYDEGEERNRGNFPPRFSGRQFPNYSSELNVNALELEDSALYLCASRRTGLFEQYFGPGTRLTVT.

This clone was picked up one time. The chain recombines TRBV7-9 with TRBJ1-5, with D possibly TRBD1 on 6 matching bases. Germline CDR1 reads SEHNR; CDR2 reads FQNEAQ (reference sequence). The CDR3 has 14 residues. Trimming left V 5 bases short and J 7 bases short, with 15 bases between. The chain's CDR3 is CASSLGGGNQPQHF. The DNA for the CDR3 is TGTGCCAGCAGCCTAGGGGGAGGGAACCAGCCCCAGCATTTT.